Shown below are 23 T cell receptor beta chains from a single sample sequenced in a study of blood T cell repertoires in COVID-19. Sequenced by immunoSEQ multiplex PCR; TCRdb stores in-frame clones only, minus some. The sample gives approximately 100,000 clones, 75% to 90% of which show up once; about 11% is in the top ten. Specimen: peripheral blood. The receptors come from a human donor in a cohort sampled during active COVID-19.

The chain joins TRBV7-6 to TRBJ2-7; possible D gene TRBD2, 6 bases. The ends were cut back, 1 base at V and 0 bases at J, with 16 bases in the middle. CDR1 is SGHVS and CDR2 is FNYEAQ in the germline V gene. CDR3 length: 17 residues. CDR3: CASSLEGVRRGSYEQYF. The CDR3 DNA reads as TGTGCCAGCAGCTTAGAGGGTGTTCGGAGGGGCTCCTACGAGCAGTACTTC.

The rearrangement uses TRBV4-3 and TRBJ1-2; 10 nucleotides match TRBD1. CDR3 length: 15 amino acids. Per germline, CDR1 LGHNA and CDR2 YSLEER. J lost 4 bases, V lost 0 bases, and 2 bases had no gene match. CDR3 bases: TGCGCCAGCAGCCAAGATCGACAGGGGGCCTATGGCTACACCTTC. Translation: CASSQDRQGAYGYTF.

CDR3 bases: TGTGCCAGCAGCCGCAGGGGCCCGAACACTGAAGCTTTCTTT. It yields the protein CASSRRGPNTEAFF. This chain links TRBV6-6 with TRBJ1-1, with a tentative D call TRBD1 (6 bases). The V gene's germline CDR1 is MNHNY and CDR2 SVGAGI (reference sequence). Trimming stripped 6 bases from V and 1 base from J, with 12 bases between. The CDR3 is made up of 14 amino acids.

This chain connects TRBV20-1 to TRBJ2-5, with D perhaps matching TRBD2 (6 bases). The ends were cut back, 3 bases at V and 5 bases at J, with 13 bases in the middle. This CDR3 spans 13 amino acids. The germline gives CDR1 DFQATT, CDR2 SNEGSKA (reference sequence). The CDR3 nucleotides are TGCAGTGCTAGTGCGGGAATTGTTGAGACCCAGTACTTC. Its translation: CSASAGIVETQYF.

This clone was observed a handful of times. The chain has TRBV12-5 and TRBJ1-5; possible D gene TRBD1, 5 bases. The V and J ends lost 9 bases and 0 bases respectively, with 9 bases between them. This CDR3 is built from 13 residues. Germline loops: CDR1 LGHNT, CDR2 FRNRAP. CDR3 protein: CASGGDSNQPQHF. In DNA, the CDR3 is TGTGCTAGCGGGGGGGATAGCAATCAGCCCCAGCATTTT. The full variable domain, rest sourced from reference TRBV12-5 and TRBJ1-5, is DARVTQTPRHKVTEMGQEVTMRCQPILGHNTVFWYRQTMMQGLELLAYFRNRAPLDDSGMPKDRFSAEMPDATLATLKIQPSEPRDSAVYFCASGGDSNQPQHFGDGTRLSIL.

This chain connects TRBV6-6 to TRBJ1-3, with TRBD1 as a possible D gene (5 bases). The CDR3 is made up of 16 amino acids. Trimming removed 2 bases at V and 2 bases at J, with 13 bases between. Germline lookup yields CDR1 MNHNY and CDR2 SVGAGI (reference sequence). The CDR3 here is CASSYPQRGAGNTIYF. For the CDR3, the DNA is TGTGCCAGCAGTTACCCTCAGCGGGGCGCTGGAAACACCATATATTTT.

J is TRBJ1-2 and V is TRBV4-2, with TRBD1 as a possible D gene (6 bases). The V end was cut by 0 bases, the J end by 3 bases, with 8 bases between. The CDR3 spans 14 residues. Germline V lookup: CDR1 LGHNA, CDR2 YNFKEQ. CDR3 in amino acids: CASSQEQGDYGYTF. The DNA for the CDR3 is TGTGCCAGCAGCCAAGAACAGGGAGACTATGGCTACACCTTC.

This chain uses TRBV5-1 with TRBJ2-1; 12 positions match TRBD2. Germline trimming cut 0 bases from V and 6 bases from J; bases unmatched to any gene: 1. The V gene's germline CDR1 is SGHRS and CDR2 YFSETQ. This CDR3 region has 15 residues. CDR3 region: CASSLASGGANEQFF. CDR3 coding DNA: TGCGCCAGCAGCTTGGCTAGCGGGGGGGCCAATGAGCAGTTCTTC.

The CDR3 DNA reads TGCAGCGGCGGCGGGGCGGGTGAAAAACTGTTTTTT. Amino acids: CSGGGAGEKLFF. The chain is built from TRBV29-1 and TRBJ1-4, with D maybe TRBD1 (5 bases). The germline V and J ends were trimmed by 7 bases and 7 bases, with 13 bases remaining between them. The CDR3 sequence is 12 residues long. Germline V gene lookup returns CDR1 SQVTM and CDR2 ANQGSEA.

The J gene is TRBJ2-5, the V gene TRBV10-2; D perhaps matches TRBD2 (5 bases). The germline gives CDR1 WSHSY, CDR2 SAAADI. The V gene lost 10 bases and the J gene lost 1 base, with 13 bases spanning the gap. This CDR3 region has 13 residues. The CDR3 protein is CATTGSCQETQYF. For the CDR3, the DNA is TGCGCCACCACGGGATCTTGCCAAGAGACCCAGTACTTC.

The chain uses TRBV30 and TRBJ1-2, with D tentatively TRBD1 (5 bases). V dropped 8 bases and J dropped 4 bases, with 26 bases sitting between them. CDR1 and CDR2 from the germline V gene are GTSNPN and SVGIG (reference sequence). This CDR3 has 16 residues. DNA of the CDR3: TGTGCCCTTCCTAGGGATGGTGGTATTGGGGCCTATGGCTACACCTTC. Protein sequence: CALPRDGGIGAYGYTF.

CDR3 residues: CASSLTASYGYTF. The CDR3 DNA reads as TGTGCCAGTAGTTTAACAGCCTCATATGGCTACACCTTC. The chain combines TRBV19 with TRBJ1-2; the D is unclear. CDR1 LNHDA and CDR2 SQIVND come from the germline V gene (reference sequence). This CDR3 has 13 amino acids. V lost 5 bases and J lost 5, with 12 bases in between.

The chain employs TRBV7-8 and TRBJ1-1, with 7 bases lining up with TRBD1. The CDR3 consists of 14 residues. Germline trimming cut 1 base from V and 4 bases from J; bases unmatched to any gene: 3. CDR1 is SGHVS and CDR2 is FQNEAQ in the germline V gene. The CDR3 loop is CASSLEGAGTEAFF. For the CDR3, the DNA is TGTGCCAGCAGCTTAGAGGGGGCCGGCACTGAAGCTTTCTTT.

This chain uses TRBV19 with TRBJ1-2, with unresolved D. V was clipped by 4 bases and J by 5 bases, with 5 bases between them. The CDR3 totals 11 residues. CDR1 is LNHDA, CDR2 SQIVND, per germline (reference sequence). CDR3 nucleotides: TGTGCCAGTAGTAACTGGTATGGCTACACCTTC. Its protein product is CASSNWYGYTF.

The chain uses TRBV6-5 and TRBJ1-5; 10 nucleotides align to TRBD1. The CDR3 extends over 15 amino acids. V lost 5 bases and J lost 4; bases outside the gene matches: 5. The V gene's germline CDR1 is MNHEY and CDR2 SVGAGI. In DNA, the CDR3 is TGTGCCAGCAGTCCCGGGACAGGGGCAAATCAGCCCCAGCATTTT. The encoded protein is CASSPGTGANQPQHF.

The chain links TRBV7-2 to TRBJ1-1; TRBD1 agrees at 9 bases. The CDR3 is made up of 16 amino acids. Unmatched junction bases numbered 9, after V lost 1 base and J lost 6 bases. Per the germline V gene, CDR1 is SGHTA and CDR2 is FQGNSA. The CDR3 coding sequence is TGTGCCAGCAGCTTAGAAGGGACAGGGTTCGGCGCTGAAGCTTTCTTT. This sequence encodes CASSLEGTGFGAEAFF.

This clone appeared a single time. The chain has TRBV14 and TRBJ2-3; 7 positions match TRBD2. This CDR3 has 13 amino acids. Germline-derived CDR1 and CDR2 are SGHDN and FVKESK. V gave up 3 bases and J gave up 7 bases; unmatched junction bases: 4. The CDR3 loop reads CASSHGGGYTQYF. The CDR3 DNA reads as TGTGCCAGCAGCCATGGGGGGGGATATACGCAGTATTTT. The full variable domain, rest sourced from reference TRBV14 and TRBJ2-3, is EAGVTQFPSHSVIEKGQTVTLRCDPISGHDNLYWYRRVMGKEIKFLLHFVKESKQDESGMPNNRFLAERTGGTYSTLKVQPAELEDSGVYFCASSHGGGYTQYFGPGTRLTVL.

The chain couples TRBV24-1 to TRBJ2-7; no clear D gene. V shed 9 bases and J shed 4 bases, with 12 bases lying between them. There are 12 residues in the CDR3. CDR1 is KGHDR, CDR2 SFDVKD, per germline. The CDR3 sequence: CATQSPSYEQYF. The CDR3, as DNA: TGTGCCACCCAGTCCCCCTCGTACGAGCAGTACTTC.

The CDR3, as DNA: TGTGCCAGCACGGGACAGAACCAAGAGACCCAGTACTTC. Its protein product is CASTGQNQETQYF. This chain links TRBV27 with TRBJ2-5; 7 bases fit TRBD1. The CDR3 contains 13 residues. The germline V gene encodes CDR1 MNHEY and CDR2 SMNVEV (reference sequence). Trimming at V came to 7 bases and at J to 0 bases, leaving 2 bases not matched to a gene.

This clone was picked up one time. CDR3 protein: CASNTGTAISGYTF. DNA of the CDR3: TGTGCCAGCAACACCGGGACAGCAATTTCTGGCTACACCTTC. This rearrangement joins TRBV9 to TRBJ1-2; 7 bases line up with TRBD1. The V and J ends lost 6 bases and 7 bases, in that order; junction bases with no gene match: 12. In germline, CDR1 is SGDLS, CDR2 YYNGEE. The CDR3 length is 14 residues.

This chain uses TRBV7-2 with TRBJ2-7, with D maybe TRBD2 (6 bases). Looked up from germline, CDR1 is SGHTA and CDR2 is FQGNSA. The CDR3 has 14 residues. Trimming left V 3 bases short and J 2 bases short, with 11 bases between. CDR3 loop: CASSFPSGPYEQYF. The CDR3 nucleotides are TGTGCCAGCAGCTTTCCCAGCGGGCCCTACGAGCAGTACTTC.

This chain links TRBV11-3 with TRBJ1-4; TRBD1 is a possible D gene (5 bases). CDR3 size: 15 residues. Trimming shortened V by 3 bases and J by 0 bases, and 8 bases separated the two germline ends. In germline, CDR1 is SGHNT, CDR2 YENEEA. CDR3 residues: CASSFRGATNEKLFF. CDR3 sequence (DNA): TGTGCCAGCAGCTTTCGGGGGGCAACTAATGAAAAACTGTTTTTT.

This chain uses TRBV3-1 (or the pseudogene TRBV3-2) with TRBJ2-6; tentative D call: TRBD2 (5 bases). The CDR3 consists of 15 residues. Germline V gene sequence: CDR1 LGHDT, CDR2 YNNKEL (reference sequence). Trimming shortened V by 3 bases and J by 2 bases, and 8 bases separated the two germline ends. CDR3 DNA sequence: TGTGCCAGCAGCCAGAGGGCGCCTGGGGCCAACGTCCTGACTTTC. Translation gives CASSQRAPGANVLTF.